Listed below are T cell receptor beta chains from one sample, sequenced in a study of shared clonotypes between healthy human individuals. Only in-frame clones appear in the TCRdb table, and some are missing; sequencing was by immunoSEQ multiplex PCR. The sample consists of millions of clones, 85% to 95% of them appearing once. The sample consisted of naive CD4+ T cells sorted from blood. All receptors come from a man in his late teens or twenties in good health. Each CDR3 is given without its conserved first and last residue.

ASSPEAPSYNEQF | TRBJ2-1 | 13 | TRBV18
AISEAMGAPNEKLF | TRBJ1-4 | 14 | TRBV10-3
AISEGGANYGYT | TRBJ1-2 | 12 | TRBV10-3
ASSRIDKAWGDYGYT | TRBJ1-2 | 15 | TRBV19
ASSTMSGTHNEQF | TRBJ2-1 | 13 | TRBV7-2
ATSMAGKLHYEQY | TRBJ2-7 | 13 | TRBV15
ASSLVPGGIEQY | TRBJ2-7 | 12 | TRBV7-3
ASSPGHATNEKLF | TRBJ1-4 | 13 | TRBV5-1
ASSFGQLNSGNTIY | TRBJ1-3 | 14 | TRBV5-1
ASSSPGLAFRGSNNEQF | TRBJ2-1 | 17 | TRBV27
ASSVNTLHIT | TRBJ1-2 | 10 | TRBV2
ASFGPELPNYEQY | TRBJ2-7 | 13 | TRBV7-9
ASSPPTGELF | TRBJ2-2 | 10 | TRBV18
ASTRGTALSIYGYT | TRBJ1-2 | 14 | TRBV5-4
ASNGIGTGGTVQDTQY | TRBJ2-3 | 16 | TRBV5-6
ASSTPGETQY | TRBJ2-5 | 10 | TRBV6-5
ASSQEGGPRSNQPQH | TRBJ1-5 | 15 | TRBV4-1
AITSSGSSGELF | TRBJ2-2 | 12 | TRBV10-3
ASSLTTSGSNTQY | TRBJ2-3 | 13 | TRBV11-2
ASRRTSIVYEQY | TRBJ2-7 | 12 | TRBV2
AISEQVAGANVLT | TRBJ2-6 | 13 | TRBV10-3
ASSSSGGTDTQY | TRBJ2-3 | 12 | TRBV7-7
ASSALGTTDTQY | TRBJ2-3 | 12 | TRBV9
AISESTGLSPLH | TRBJ1-6 | 12 | TRBV10-3
ASRLSGTNTDTQY | TRBJ2-3 | 13 | TRBV7-2
ASSSRTSGTSDTQY | TRBJ2-3 | 14 | TRBV2
SVARQGGTDTQY | TRBJ2-3 | 12 | TRBV29-1
ASSAGPSSYNEQF | TRBJ2-1 | 13 | TRBV5-4
ASREGTEAF | TRBJ1-1 | 9 | TRBV6-4
ASSVSWTRWETQY | TRBJ2-5 | 13 | TRBV9
ASSWGEVAIFTGELF | TRBJ2-2 | 15 | TRBV28
ASSNRGNTGNTIY | TRBJ1-3 | 13 | TRBV28
ASSLEQGDYT | TRBJ1-2 | 10 | TRBV5-1
ASSPGQSNTGELF | TRBJ2-2 | 13 | TRBV18
ASSSRTGSSYEQY | TRBJ2-7 | 13 | TRBV6-1
ASSSGTGPTDTQY | TRBJ2-3 | 13 | TRBV2
SVERDYGYT | TRBJ1-2 | 9 | TRBV29-1
ASSYHRGEETQY | TRBJ2-5 | 12 | TRBV6-5
ASRRTTGANEKLF | TRBJ1-4 | 13 | TRBV19